This T cell receptor (beta chain) was sequenced for a study of cytomegalovirus exposure and HLA in healthy donors (TCRdb year 2017). Looking at the study overall: According to an earlier analysis of several hundred of the donors, roughly 180 million T cells yielded roughly 110 million unique TCR beta sequences and about 300 Gb of sequence data. An early release that covered about 600 HLA-typed donors contained about 300 gigabases of sequencing data and roughly 84 million unique TCR sequences. The genetic ancestry cluster associated with self-reported Caucasian donors included 81% of the 300 to 450 genotyped donors. The study aimed to test whether signatures of past pathogen exposure could be identified by cataloging public T cell receptors. The study profiled the T cell repertoires of about 720 subjects by immunosequencing and related them to cytomegalovirus serostatus. Along with the approximately 620-subject first cohort, a separate validation cohort of roughly 110 different subjects was used. To predict cytomegalovirus infection status, the study brought together high-throughput TCR immunosequencing, statistical association of individual TCRs with disease status, and machine learning. A later analysis re-examined previously published TCR beta repertoires from just over 650 donors and added high-resolution HLA genotyping to investigate patterns of TCR occurrence. Rather than using new phenotypic data, the later analysis identified candidate immune exposures from TCR beta sequences and from how often those sequences occurred across donors. An earlier analysis of more than 450 of the donors used high-throughput TCR beta sequencing to judge whether each TCR beta V gene segment behaved as functional or pseudogenic. Alongside the repertoire data, information on donor age, sex, ethnicity and CMV serostatus was compiled. A later genetic analysis used genome-wide SNP genotypes for 398 of the 666 donors, treating that subset as a discovery cohort. All discovery cohort repertoires had been generated on a single sequencing platform. Both class I and class II loci were covered by HLA typing, at four-digit resolution. Typing coverage differed by locus: A, B, C, DRB1 and DQB1 were typed in about 629-630 donors, DQA1 in about 510, DPA1 in some 610, and DPB1 in around 440. Four or five DR-DQ haplotypes were treated as single units for association and clustering because of strong linkage in the cohort. Among about 400 genotyped donors of the cohort, an average of about 240,000 unique TCR beta nucleotide sequences was sequenced per donor, of which 15% to 20% were non-productive.

Reading from cysteine to phenylalanine, the CDR3 counts 17 amino acids. Here the CDR3 DNA is all that survives: 51 bases in frame from base 1. According to the germline V gene, CDR1 reads MRHNA and CDR2 reads SNTAGT. Germline trimming: 10 bases from V, 5 bases from J; junction bases outside gene matches: 19. What the study reported, not specific to this receptor: The 87-base-pair reads could not distinguish some IMGT-functional V segments, including TRBV6-2 and TRBV6-3, so those segments were excluded. About 15 rarely observed V segments, including chromosome 9 orphons, were excluded from the earlier analysis of almost 600 of the donors because counts were too low. A later genetic analysis reported fewer N-insertions in productive TCRs among donors in an Asian-associated ancestry cluster than the roughly 700-donor mean. In this cohort, only TCR beta chains were sequenced, and detectable features were limited by the absence of alpha or paired-chain data. CMV serostatus was the only immune exposure information available for the cohort. An association between a missense DCLRE1C variant and V-gene and J-gene trimming of TCR beta chains was found in a later genetic analysis and replicated in an independent cohort. A later analysis found that most CMV-associated TCR beta chains appeared HLA-restricted, with HLA associations seemingly driven largely by CMV exposure. A total of about 150 TCR beta chains were listed by the study as associated with cytomegalovirus. In a later analysis, TCR association rates were found to vary across HLA loci, with the most associated TCRs seen for DRB1 alleles and the fewest for HLA-C alleles. Correlated functional status among segregating V segments might be attributable to linkage disequilibrium, but an unknown experimental factor could not be ruled out. The authors suggested that the approach could potentially be extended to other disease states and immunological phenotypes. The classifier was reported to diagnose cytomegalovirus status with high specificity and sensitivity in both the original cohort and the validation cohort. Compared with equally common non-associated chains, HLA-associated TCR beta chains in a later analysis were more clonally expanded and had lower generation probabilities. HLA typing was unavailable for some donors at each locus, so association tests used only the typed subset. At a false discovery rate of 0.05, a later analysis linked some 18,000 TCR beta sequences to specific HLA alleles. Three of the identified cytomegalovirus-associated TCR beta chains were confirmed in vitro to be specific for cytomegalovirus antigens. While some public TCRs were present in many individuals, most TCR sequences turned up only very rarely across donors. A group of highly shared sequence variants was considered likely to be a technical artifact of the sequencing pipeline. A later analysis reported that several top co-occurrence clusters appeared linked to parvovirus B19, influenza, CMV and Epstein-Barr virus. In an earlier analysis of some 540 of the donors, most TCR beta V segments appeared in productive rearrangements about 87% or about 30% of the time, broadly matching IMGT annotations. Sequencing depth was assumed to be roughly uniform across donors in the presence/absence analyses, though that assumption may not hold. A further reported finding was that TCR beta sequences accurately predicted the HLA-A and HLA-B alleles for most subjects in the first cohort. When HLA alleles, especially DR and DQ, strongly co-occurred, attributing TCR associations to individual alleles was difficult.

Library method: the immunoSEQ multiplex PCR assay. The multiplex PCR relied on a mix of 60 forward primers for TCR Vbeta segments and 13 reverse primers for TCR Jbeta segments. Amplification of the CDR3 region of rearranged TCR beta genes was performed with a multiplex PCR assay on genomic DNA. The Illumina HiSeq System was used to sequence the amplified TCR beta libraries as 87-base-pair reads. The published analysis was carried out like this. Across the 670 or so repertoires, a later analysis counted tens of millions of unique TCR beta chains, some 11 million of which were shared by at least two donors. To remove PCR and sequencing errors, raw reads were error-corrected and collapsed into unique sequences using a nearest-neighbor algorithm that merged closely related sequences. Alignment of CDR3 sequences to IMGT reference sequences was used to assign V, D and J gene segments. For a sequence to be retained, a match of at least six nucleotides to both a V gene segment and a J gene segment was required. A rearrangement counted as productive if the CDR3 had no stop codons and remained in frame with V and J, and every other rearrangement counted as non-productive. CDR3 was defined according to IMGT convention as the region running from the second conserved V-encoded cysteine to the conserved J-encoded phenylalanine. In an earlier analysis of some 550 of the donors, sequences lacking an unambiguous match to a single V gene segment were excluded. An earlier analysis of a few hundred of the donors classified V segments as functional when productive rearrangements were above 56.7% and as segregating when the standard deviation between donors was above 5%. A statistical classification framework was built for diagnosing cytomegalovirus status from the catalog of TCR beta chain sequences. In a later analysis, TCR nucleotide sequences were compared against IMGT/GENE-DB human TR gene sequences so that V and J genes could be assigned. In a later analysis, CDR3 sequences and most-parsimonious VDJ recombination scenarios were assigned using the TCRdist pipeline. In a later analysis, each TCR beta chain was defined by its CDR3 amino acid sequence together with its V-gene family, and reads without a unique V-gene family were excluded. In a later analysis, 500 to 650 highly shared, low-generation-probability nucleotide sequences were removed to address suspected cross-contamination and a sequencing artifact. In a later analysis, a clonal expansion index was calculated for each public chain from normalized within-repertoire ranks of inferred template counts. Generation probabilities in a later analysis came from a VDJ recombination model fitted to out-of-frame rearrangements, and those results were checked against IGoR. Hypergeometric tests were used in a later analysis to score TCR-TCR, TCR-HLA and TCR-CMV co-occurrence, with a repertoire-size bias correction applied to the TCR pairs. In a later analysis, false discovery rates were estimated by permuting HLA or CMV assignments 20 times. In a later analysis, co-occurring TCRs were grouped with DBSCAN, and TCRdist sequence similarity was added when clustering was performed within HLA-allele-positive subsets. Co-occurrence clustering excluded repertoires with fewer than 30,000 or more than 120,000 public chains, plus five with anomalous nucleotide sharing. TCRdb retrieved this table from immuneACCESS and kept in-frame rearrangements only. Not all clones are present; in checked studies, unresolved V genes account for under half, and no reason is known for the remainder. Clone size and the V and J calls come from that table; the DNA yielded D and trimming. The sample yields around 180,000 clones; about 76% were counted once. Around 1.6% of the sample is taken by the ten largest.

A note on this clone: Its target antigen remains unknown. No much larger clone is present one base from it, and per-base qualities are unavailable.

The cohort consisted of 600 to 750 healthy bone marrow donors. At the time of sampling, every cohort member was nominally healthy, though immune exposures that went unrecorded were likely present. The donor was CMV seronegative and belonged to the group of around 350 seronegative cohort members. Each donor provided a peripheral blood sample, and peripheral blood mononuclear cells were used for TCR beta sequencing. The Qiagen DNeasy Blood Extraction Kit was used to extract genomic DNA from the blood cell samples. The sequence derives from a woman in her 50s in good health and CMV-seronegative. The sequenced sample was PBMCs. The chain is made from TRBV6-4 and TRBJ2-5; 10 junctional bases match TRBD2. Here is the DNA: TGTGCCAACGCCTTCGAGGGCAGCGGGGGGGCCTTGGAGACCCAGTACTTC. It translates to CANAFEGSGGALETQYF.